This T cell receptor (beta chain) was identified in a study of vaccination and CD4 T cells after COVID-19 (dated by TCRdb to 2022 to 2024). At the level of the whole study: Convalescent patients had a positive SARS-CoV-2 result on nasal swab PCR, and of these patients, several had mild disease and one had severe disease. Control cultures used a CEFX viral epitope pool as positive control, an HIV-1 Nef peptide pool as negative control, or no peptide. Overlapping spike peptide pools from SARS-CoV-2 and from the common cold coronaviruses HCoV-NL63, HCoV-OC43 and HCoV-229E were used as culture stimuli. Two doses of either the Pfizer-BioNTech BNT162b2 vaccine (n=8) or the Moderna mRNA-1273 vaccine (n=2) were administered to participants. Six males and four females were included in the convalescent cohort, with two Hispanic individuals, seven Caucasians, two Asians and one multiracial person represented. Post-COVID blood samples were collected from convalescent patients a median of roughly 100 days after diagnosis, with a range of about 30 to 161 days. Post-vaccine blood samples were collected a median of about 72 days after the second vaccine dose, ranging from about 13 to 250 days. In 10 COVID-19 convalescent patients and a handful of infection-naive healthy vaccine recipients, researchers compared the spike-specific CD4+ TCR repertoire from before mRNA vaccination with the repertoire from after. General conclusions and limits of the study: In convalescent patients, nearly all vaccine-specific clones (304 of 307) were found to be mono-reactive for SARS-CoV-2 spike rather than cross-reactive with common cold coronaviruses. Among convalescent patients, a median around 86% of the SARS-CoV-2-reactive clones seen after vaccination appeared only after vaccination, which suggests priming specific to the vaccine. The median number of SARS-CoV-2-reactive clonotypes rose from fewer than 25 after infection to roughly 38 after vaccination, but the change was not significant. Relatively few convalescent patients were included in the study, and early timepoints after natural infection were not analyzed.

Comment on this clonotype: Its antigen target is currently unknown. No much larger clonotype is one base removed from it; base qualities were not supplied.

CDR1 and CDR2 (MDHEN, SYDVKM) derive from the germline V gene. The CDR3 measures 13 amino acids from cysteine to phenylalanine. CDR3 DNA is the only sequence kept; it has 39 bases, read in frame from the first base. V is reduced by 6 bases and J by 2 bases, leaving a spacing of 10 bases between them. The treatment or condition label on this specimen signifies: roughly 11-day PBMC culture with coronavirus spike peptide pools or control peptides (ViraFEST assay). The study used the ViraFEST assay, which expanded antigen-specific T cells with peptide pools and then identified expanded clonotypes by TCR sequencing. Positive SARS-CoV-2 PCR tests in the convalescent patients dated from March to December 2020, before Alpha, Beta and Delta variants emerged in the United States. Each well held 2 million or so PBMCs cultured in IMDM containing around 5.1% human AB serum and approximately 9.8 IU/ml IL-2, with 8 to 10 ug/ml peptide pools added. Half of the culture medium was replaced with fresh IL-2-containing medium on days 3 and 7. After approximately 11 days of culture, CD4+ T cells were isolated by negative selection with the EasySep CD4+ T cell isolation kit. Ficoll-Paque Plus gradient centrifugation was used to isolate PBMCs from whole blood, and the isolated PBMCs were then either used fresh or cryopreserved at -140C. In general, triplicate wells were set up for every culture condition.

Library creation used PCR. DNA from cultured CD4+ T cells was subjected to TCR sequencing with the Oncomine TCR Beta short-read assay at the Johns Hopkins FTIC core. The QIAamp micro DNA kit was used to extract genomic DNA from the cultured CD4+ T cells. Oncomine TCR Beta libraries from cultured CD4+ T cells were pooled with unique dual indexes and sequenced on an Illumina iSeq 100. Per the source publication's procedure: Non-productive sequences were removed, and CDR3s that did not start with C, did not end with F or W, or were shorter than 7 amino acids were discarded. The MANAFEST web application was used to identify antigen-specific clonotypes by comparing peptide-stimulated wells against reference wells and other culture wells. An FDR below 0.05, an odds ratio above 5, and a productive frequency above 0.1% in at least two of three replicate wells were required for clones to be considered positive. Cross-reactive clonotypes were defined as significantly expanded in both SARS-CoV-2 spike wells and at least one common cold coronavirus spike condition. Levenshtein distances (stringdist) and unrooted phylogenetic trees (ape) in R version 3.6.1 were used to assess CDR3 homology. In TCRdb, the public reads were trimmed at Q25 with fastp and aligned with MiXCR, with productive beta chains retained. Rows matching on CDR3 protein sequence are summarized as one entry with the most common DNA and genes. The authors' filters were not applied to this entry. This sample holds under 20,000 distinct CDR3 sequences; roughly half were observed only once. 10% to 15% of the sample belongs to the ten largest clones.

The clonotype was recovered from a human donor who had recovered from COVID-19. In this chain, TRBV28 is recombined with TRBJ1-2; the D region possibly corresponds to TRBD1 (5 bases align). The sequenced sample consisted of CD4+ T cells from blood, cultured in vitro. The DNA sequence reads TGTGCCAGCAGAAGGACACAGAACTATGGCTACACCTTC. The resulting protein is CASRRTQNYGYTF.